A selection of T cell receptor beta chains follows, all from one sample in a study of molecular identifiers for immune sequencing clone quantification. TCRdb reprocessed the PCR reads via MiXCR and lists one record per CDR3 protein. The data show 80,000 to 130,000 distinct CDR3 sequences, roughly 38% seen once. Sequenced sample: naive CD8+ T cells from blood, with Jurkat cell RNA spiked in. The receptors were sampled from a human donor in good health. Some libraries in this study had Jurkat cell RNA spiked in. Each CDR3 is given with its conserved first and last residue. A D gene is named only where the DNA matches it firmly. Rows may omit the clone size; those that give it use once, few, many or a size class.

j_gene | v_gene | abundance | d_gene | CDR3nt | CDR3aa
TRBJ2-7 | TRBV27 | many | TRBD2 | TGTGCCAGCAGTTTGGGCGGGAGCTCCTACGAGCAGTACTTC | CASSLGGSSYEQYF
TRBJ2-7 | TRBV28 | once | . | TGTGCCAGCAGGTCCTGGGACTACGAGCAGTACTTC | CASRSWDYEQYF
TRBJ2-5 | TRBV27 | many | . | TGTGCCAGCAGCACAGGGCCGGGTCTCCAAGAGACCCAGTACTTC | CASSTGPGLQETQYF
TRBJ1-6 | TRBV4-1 | . | . | TGCGCCAGCAGCCAAGCGAGGGGGTTTAATTCACCCCTCCACTTT | CASSQARGFNSPLHF
TRBJ1-4 | TRBV4-3 | few | . | TGCGCCAGCAGCCCGGAACAGGGTATGGACGAAAAACTGTTTTTT | CASSPEQGMDEKLFF
TRBJ2-5 | TRBV12-3/TRBV12-4 | . | . | TGTGCCAGCACAAGGGACGGACAAGAGACCCAGTACTTC | CASTRDGQETQYF
TRBJ2-1 | TRBV13 | few | . | TGTGCCAGCAGCTCCTTAAGAGAGGGACTCTCCTACAATGAGCAGTTCTTC | CASSSLREGLSYNEQFF
TRBJ2-3 | TRBV5-4 | many | . | TGTGCCAGCAGCTTGATGAGGGCAGATACGCAGTATTTT | CASSLMRADTQYF
TRBJ2-1 | TRBV4-2 | . | . | TGTGCCAGCAGCCTTCTACCCCTCTATGAGCAGTTCTTC | CASSLLPLYEQFF
TRBJ2-3 | TRBV5-1 | . | TRBD2 | TGCGCCAGCAGCTTGCTCCTAGGCGGGGGGATTGACACAGATACGCAGTATTTT | CASSLLLGGGIDTDTQYF
TRBJ2-3 | TRBV13 | once | TRBD1 | TGTGCCAGCAGCATAGAGGACCACCGGGACAGAGACACAGATACGCAGTATTTT | CASSIEDHRDRDTDTQYF
TRBJ2-3 | TRBV9 | . | TRBD2 | TGTGCCGGCAGCGTAGTAAGCGGGAGGGTTAGCACAGATACGCAGTATTTT | CAGSVVSGRVSTDTQYF
TRBJ2-1 | TRBV7-8 | many | . | TGTGCCAGCAGCTCGAGCTCCTACAATGAGCAGTTCTTC | CASSSSSYNEQFF
TRBJ2-5 | TRBV28 | many | . | TGTGCCAGCAGACAGAACGGACAAGAGACCCAGTACTTC | CASRQNGQETQYF
TRBJ2-1 | TRBV11-2 | many | . | TGTGCCAGCAGCTTAGTTAGCGAGCAGTTCTTC | CASSLVSEQFF
TRBJ2-5 | TRBV6-5 | . | . | TGTGCCAGCACCAGGACAGGGAGGGGGCAAGAGACCCAGTACTTC | CASTRTGRGQETQYF
TRBJ2-2 | TRBV13 | many | . | TGTGCCAGCAGCTTAGGATCAGCAACCGGGGAGCTGTTTTTT | CASSLGSATGELFF
TRBJ2-2 | TRBV29-1 | many | . | TGCAGCGTTCACACGGGGAGAGAGAACACCGGGGAGCTGTTTTTT | CSVHTGRENTGELFF
TRBJ2-5 | TRBV25-1 | few | TRBD2 | TGTGCCAGCAGTCCGGGACTAGCGGGTAATCGGTTTCTCGAGACCCAGTACTTC | CASSPGLAGNRFLETQYF
TRBJ1-2 | TRBV12-3/TRBV12-4 | . | . | TGTGCCAGCACCCTGGGACCCCCATTCGGCTACACCTTC | CASTLGPPFGYTF
TRBJ2-7 | TRBV29-1 | once | . | TGCAGCGTTGAGGGGGGGCCGGACAGGAGGCGCATCCACGAGCAGTACTTC | CSVEGGPDRRRIHEQYF
TRBJ2-4 | TRBV28 | many | . | TGTGCCAGCACCCTAGGGGGATTTAAAAACATTCAGTACTTC | CASTLGGFKNIQYF
TRBJ2-5 | TRBV14 | few | . | TGTGCCAGCAGCCAGTGGTCGATGGAGACCCAGTACTTC | CASSQWSMETQYF
TRBJ2-3 | TRBV4-2 | many | . | TGTGCCAGCAGCCCCGTAGACAGGAGCACAGATACGCAGTATTTT | CASSPVDRSTDTQYF
TRBJ2-7 | TRBV7-2 | many | TRBD2 | TGTGCCATCCAGCGGGGTTACGAGCAGTACTTC | CAIQRGYEQYF
TRBJ2-3 | TRBV19 | . | . | TGTGCCAGTAGTATAGGAGGCAGGGTCGGGGATACGCAGTATTTT | CASSIGGRVGDTQYF
TRBJ2-3 | TRBV28 | . | TRBD2 | TGTGCCGGCAGTAGGCTAGCGGGAGATACGCAGTATTTT | CAGSRLAGDTQYF